A single sample is the source of the 19 T cell receptor beta chains below, sequenced in a study of ipilimumab plus nivolumab after autologous stem cell transplantation. The data were produced by immunoSEQ multiplex PCR, yet TCRdb's version contains in-frame clones alone and is incomplete. The data contain about 25,000 clones, around 84% of them singletons. Sequencing used PBMCs, obtained in a trial of ipilimumab plus nivolumab as post-transplant consolidation. Every receptor here comes from a male donor with diffuse large B-cell lymphoma.

V gene TRBV29-1 combines with J gene TRBJ2-1; 8 nucleotides line up with TRBD2. Germline assignment: CDR1 SQVTM and CDR2 ANQGSEA. V lost 4 bases to trimming and J lost 0 bases; unmatched junction nucleotides: 8. The CDR3 has 16 amino acids. CDR3 in amino acids: CSVAGGRGGSYNEQFF. The CDR3 DNA follows: TGCAGCGTTGCGGGGGGGCGCGGGGGCTCCTACAATGAGCAGTTCTTC.

This clone was picked up one time. The chain is built from TRBV29-1 and TRBJ2-5, with 7 bases fitting TRBD2. The CDR3 spans 13 residues. The J segment lost 4 bases and the V segment lost 7 bases, leaving 9 bases of the junction unmatched. Germline lookup yields CDR1 SQVTM and CDR2 ANQGSEA. CDR3 sequence (DNA): TGCAGCGGGGGAGTAGAGCGGGGAGAGACCCAGTACTTC. It codes for CSGGVERGETQYF.

The rearrangement links TRBV10-1 to TRBJ2-5; the D gene is possibly TRBD1 (6 bases). The assigned J gene may be wrong: the sequence end matches TRBJ2-7 better. The CDR3 is 15 amino acids. Germline V CDR1 and CDR2: WNHNN, SYGVQD (reference sequence). This chain's CDR3 is CATSFPWDIYYEQYF. As DNA, the CDR3 is TGCGCCACCTCGTTCCCATGGGACATCTATTACGAGCAGTACTTC.

This chain uses TRBV14 with TRBJ2-7; no definite D call. The V gene's germline CDR1 is SGHDN and CDR2 FVKESK. The V gene lost 1 base and the J gene lost 4 bases, with 11 bases spanning the gap. This CDR3 has 14 residues. CDR3 sequence (DNA): TGTGCCAGCAGCCAAGTACCACCGCCTTACGAGCAGTACTTC. This codes for CASSQVPPPYEQYF.

This clone appeared a few times. The chain joins TRBV5-6 to TRBJ2-7; no clear D. Trimming left V 1 base short and J 5 bases short, with 13 bases between. Per germline, CDR1 SGHDT and CDR2 YYEEEE. This CDR3 contains 14 residues. For the CDR3, the DNA is TGTGCCAGCAGCTTGTGGCGCGATGCGGACGAGCAGTACTTC. Its translation is CASSLWRDADEQYF.

The V and J genes are TRBV7-6 and TRBJ2-2; 12 nucleotides align to TRBD1. The V gene end was trimmed by 5 bases and the J gene end by 6 bases; junction bases not matched to a gene: 7. The CDR3 has 16 residues. The germline V gene has CDR1 SGHVS and CDR2 FNYEAQ. Here the CDR3 reads CASSPGTGGLAGELFF. CDR3 nucleotides: TGTGCCAGCAGCCCCGGGACAGGGGGCTTGGCCGGGGAGCTGTTTTTT.

V gene TRBV27 combines with J gene TRBJ2-3; D is unresolved. The V gene's germline CDR1 is MNHEY and CDR2 SMNVEV (reference sequence). V was cut by 3 bases and J by 2 bases, with 12 bases left in between. This CDR3 has 15 residues. CDR3 DNA: TGTGCCAGCAGTTTTGATAGGCAGGACACAGATACGCAGTATTTT. Encoded protein: CASSFDRQDTDTQYF.

This chain connects TRBV18 to TRBJ2-4; D is undetermined. Germline values: CDR1 KGHSH, CDR2 LQKENI. Trimming left V 0 bases short and J 0 bases short, with 6 bases between. The CDR3 runs to 15 residues. The CDR3 reads CASSPPLLAKNIQYF. The CDR3 DNA reads as TGTGCCAGCTCACCACCCCTCTTAGCCAAAAACATTCAGTACTTC.

This chain links TRBV5-1 with TRBJ2-7, with 7 bases that match TRBD2. The CDR3 extends over 15 amino acids. The junction had 5 bases not matched to a gene; V was cut back by 2 bases and J by 0 bases. Germline lookup yields CDR1 SGHRS and CDR2 YFSETQ. This CDR3 is CASSLEGGASYEQYF. The CDR3 DNA reads TGCGCCAGCAGCTTAGAGGGAGGGGCCTCCTACGAGCAGTACTTC. Full variable domain (remainder filled in from reference TRBV5-1 and TRBJ2-7): KAGVTQTPRYLIKTRGQQVTLSCSPISGHRSVSWYQQTPGQGLQFLFEYFSETQRNKGNFPGRFSGRQFSNSRSEMNVSTLELGDSALYLCASSLEGGASYEQYFGPGTRLTVT.

The chain joins TRBV9 to TRBJ2-1; 9 bases are shared with TRBD1. The germline CDR1 and CDR2 sequences are SGDLS and YYNGEE. CDR3 size: 15 residues. V dropped 4 bases and J dropped 4; count of bases not matched to a gene: 6. The CDR3 DNA sequence: TGTGCCAGCAGCCCCAGGACAGGGGAATACAATGAGCAGTTCTTC. Amino acid sequence: CASSPRTGEYNEQFF.

In this sample, this clone turned up once. The rearrangement joins TRBV6-5 to TRBJ1-2; 8 nucleotides agree with TRBD1. The germline CDR1 and CDR2 sequences are MNHEY and SVGAGI. The CDR3 totals 12 residues. The V segment lost 6 bases and the J segment 8 bases; nucleotides outside the gene matches: 5. The DNA of the CDR3 is TGTGCCAGCAGGCAGGGGGCGCGGGGCTACACCTTC. It encodes CASRQGARGYTF.

The chain joins TRBV7-2 to TRBJ2-3; the D gene could be TRBD1 or TRBD2 (5 bases each). Trimming left V 5 bases short and J 4 bases short, with 16 bases between. The CDR3 has 15 amino acids. Germline V lookup: CDR1 SGHTA, CDR2 FQGNSA. CDR3 amino acids: CASSGGGLGPDTQYF. CDR3 DNA sequence: TGTGCCAGCAGCGGTGGGGGTTTAGGACCAGATACGCAGTATTTT. The entire variable domain, with the rest obtained from reference TRBV7-2 and TRBJ2-3, is as follows: GAGVSQSPSNKVTEKGKDVELRCDPISGHTALYWYRQSLGQGLEFLIYFQGNSAPDKSGLPSDRFSAERTGGSVSTLTIQRTQQEDSAVYLCASSGGGLGPDTQYFGPGTRLTVL.

The chain has TRBV5-4 and TRBJ1-1; D not resolved. Germline CDR1 and CDR2: SGHNT and YYREEE (reference sequence). The CDR3 is 14 residues long. The germline V and J ends were trimmed by 1 base and 3 bases, with 10 bases remaining between them. The CDR3 spells CASSLSQAHTEAFF. The CDR3 DNA reads as TGTGCCAGCAGCTTGTCCCAGGCGCACACTGAAGCTTTCTTT.

CDR3 amino acids: CASSTTSGGQYTQYF. CDR3 nucleotides: TGTGCCAGCAGCACAACTAGCGGGGGGCAATATACGCAGTATTTT. The chain recombines TRBV7-2 with TRBJ2-3; 12 nucleotides match TRBD2. This CDR3 is 15 amino acids long. V trimming: 5 bases; J trimming: 7 bases; junction bases outside the gene matches: 7. Per the germline V gene, CDR1 is SGHTA and CDR2 is FQGNSA.

The V gene is TRBV7-2, the J gene TRBJ1-4, with TRBD1 matching 7 bases. Germline lookup yields CDR1 SGHTA and CDR2 FQGNSA. The CDR3 covers 15 residues. The J segment lost 4 bases and the V segment lost 1 base, leaving 3 bases of the junction unmatched. CDR3 coding DNA: TGTGCCAGCAGCTTAGGGGGACAGCATAATGAAAAACTGTTTTTT. This gives the protein CASSLGGQHNEKLFF.

The chain uses TRBV25-1 and TRBJ2-4; 7 nucleotides align to TRBD2. Looked up from germline, CDR1 is MGHDK and CDR2 is SYGVNS. CDR3 size: 14 residues. V trimming: 3 bases; J trimming: 7 bases; junction bases outside the gene matches: 6. The CDR3: CASSDSGGRNIQYF. DNA of the CDR3: TGTGCCAGCAGTGACTCGGGGGGTCGGAACATTCAGTACTTC. Variable domain in full (rest from reference TRBV25-1 and TRBJ2-4): EADIYQTPRYLVIGTGKKITLECSQTMGHDKMYWYQQDPGMELHLIHYSYGVNSTEKGDLSSESTVSRIRTEHFPLTLESARPSHTSQYLCASSDSGGRNIQYFGAGTRLSVL.

This clone appeared once. The chain links TRBV7-8 to TRBJ1-4, with TRBD1 matching 8 bases. The V and J ends lost 1 base and 8 bases, in that order; junction bases with no gene match: 12. The CDR3 spans 17 residues. Germline CDR1 and CDR2: SGHVS and FQNEAQ. CDR3 residues: CASSLVAGGGFWEKLFF. The CDR3, as DNA: TGTGCCAGCAGCTTAGTGGCAGGGGGCGGCTTTTGGGAAAAACTGTTTTTT.

This chain links TRBV29-1 with TRBJ1-6, with D unclear. V gave up 4 bases and J gave up 9 bases, with 13 bases separating them. Germline V lookup: CDR1 SQVTM, CDR2 ANQGSEA. The CDR3 is 13 amino acids. For the CDR3, the DNA is TGCAGCGTTGCTGGAGGGAAGGGTTCACCCCTCCACTTT. Translating it yields CSVAGGKGSPLHF.

V gene TRBV7-9 combines with J gene TRBJ1-4; TRBD1 might be the D (6 bases). Trimming removed 5 bases from V and 0 bases from J, with 13 bases in between. Germline V gives CDR1 SEHNR, CDR2 FQNEAQ (reference sequence). The CDR3 has 16 amino acids. The CDR3 region is CASSGGTTATNEKLFF. Written as DNA, the CDR3 is TGTGCCAGCAGCGGGGGCACGACCGCAACTAATGAAAAACTGTTTTTT. Together with reference TRBV7-9 and TRBJ1-4, the CDR3 gives the full variable domain: DTGVSQNPRHKITKRGQNVTFRCDPISEHNRLYWYRQTLGQGPEFLTYFQNEAQLEKSRLLSDRFSAERPKGSFSTLEIQRTEQGDSAMYLCASSGGTTATNEKLFFGSGTQLSVL.